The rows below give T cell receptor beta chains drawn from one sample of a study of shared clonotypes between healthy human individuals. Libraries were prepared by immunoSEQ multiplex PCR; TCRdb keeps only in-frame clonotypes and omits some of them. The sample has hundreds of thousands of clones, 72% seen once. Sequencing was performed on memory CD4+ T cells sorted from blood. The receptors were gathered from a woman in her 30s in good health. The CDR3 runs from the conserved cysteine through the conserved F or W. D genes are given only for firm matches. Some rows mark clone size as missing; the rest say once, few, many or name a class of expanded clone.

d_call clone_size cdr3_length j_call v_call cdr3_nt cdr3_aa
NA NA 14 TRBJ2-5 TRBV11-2 TGTGCCAGCAGCTTAATTCCGGGAGTGGAGACCCAGTACTTC CASSLIPGVETQYF
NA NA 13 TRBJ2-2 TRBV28 TGTGCCAGCAGTCCCTCGAACACCGGGGAGCTGTTTTTT CASSPSNTGELFF
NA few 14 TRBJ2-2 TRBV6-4 TGTGCCAGCAGTGATGGGGCAAACACCGGGGAGCTGTTTTTT CASSDGANTGELFF
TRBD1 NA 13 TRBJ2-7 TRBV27 TGTGCCAGCAGCCGGGACAGGGGTTACGAGCAGTACTTC CASSRDRGYEQYF
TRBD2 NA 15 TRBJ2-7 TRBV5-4 TGTGCCAGCAGCTTGGGCGGACTAGAGCTCTACGAGCAGTACTTC CASSLGGLELYEQYF
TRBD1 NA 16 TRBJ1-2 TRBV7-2 TGTGCCAGCAGCTTAGGGGGACAGGGGGCGAACTATGGCTACACCTTC CASSLGGQGANYGYTF
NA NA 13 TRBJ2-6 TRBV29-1 TGCAGCGTCGCGGGGTCTGGGGCCAACGTCCTGACTTTC CSVAGSGANVLTF
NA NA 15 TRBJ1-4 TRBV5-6 TGTGCCAGCAGCGGAAACGGGGCAACTAATGAAAAACTGTTTTTT CASSGNGATNEKLFF
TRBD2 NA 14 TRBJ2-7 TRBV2 TGTGCCAGCAGTGAAGGTCTAGCGGTCTACGAGCAGTACTTC CASSEGLAVYEQYF
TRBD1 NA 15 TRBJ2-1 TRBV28 TGTGCCAGCAGTTTGGGACAGCTTTCCTACAATGAGCAGTTCTTC CASSLGQLSYNEQFF
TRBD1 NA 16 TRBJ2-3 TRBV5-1 TGCGCCAGCAGCAACGGACAGGGGGCTAGCACAGATACGCAGTATTTT CASSNGQGASTDTQYF
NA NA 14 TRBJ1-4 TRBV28 TGTGCCAGCAGTTTGCAGGGGCGTCGGGAAAAACTGTTTTTT CASSLQGRREKLFF
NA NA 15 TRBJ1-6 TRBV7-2 TGTGCCAGCAGCCAGCGACGGATGGTTAATTCACCCCTCCACTTT CASSQRRMVNSPLHF
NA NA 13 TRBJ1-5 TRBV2 TGTGCCAGCAGAGAGGACCCATTAGGGCCCCAGCATTTT CASREDPLGPQHF
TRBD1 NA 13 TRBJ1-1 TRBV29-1 TGCAGCGTCAGGGGGACAGAAAACACTGAAGCTTTCTTT CSVRGTENTEAFF
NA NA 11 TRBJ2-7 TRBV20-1 TGCAGTGCACCCTTGAACTACGAGCAGTACTTC CSAPLNYEQYF
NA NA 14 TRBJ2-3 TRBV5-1 TGCGCCAGCAGGTGGGGGGTGACCACAGATACGCAGTATTTT CASRWGVTTDTQYF
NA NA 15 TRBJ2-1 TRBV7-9 TGTGCCAGCAGCTTCTTGAGCGGAGGTAGGAATGAGCAGTTCTTC CASSFLSGGRNEQFF
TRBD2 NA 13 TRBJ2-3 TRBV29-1 TGCAGCGTTGAAGTAACTAGCGCAGATACGCAGTATTTT CSVEVTSADTQYF
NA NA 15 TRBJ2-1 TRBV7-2 TGTGCCAGCAGCTTAAGTTCCACTAGCAGGAATGAGCAGTTCTTC CASSLSSTSRNEQFF
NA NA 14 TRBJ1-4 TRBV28 TGTGCCGCGGGGAGCACAGGGAGGGGAGAAAAACTGTTTTTT CAAGSTGRGEKLFF
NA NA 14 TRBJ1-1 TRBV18 TGTGCCAGCTCACCATCACAGGGGAACACTGAAGCTTTCTTT CASSPSQGNTEAFF
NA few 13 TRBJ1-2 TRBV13 TGTGCCAGCAGCTTGAGGGGGTCATATGGCTACACCTTC CASSLRGSYGYTF
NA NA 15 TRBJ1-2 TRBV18 TGTGCCAGCTCACCACCTTCGGCTCCGGACTATGGCTACACCTTC CASSPPSAPDYGYTF
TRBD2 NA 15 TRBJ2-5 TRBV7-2 TGTGCCAGCAGCTTACTAGCGGGAGGGCAAGAGACCCAGTACTTC CASSLLAGGQETQYF